Below, 27 T cell receptor beta chains from the same sample are listed, as sequenced in a study of T cell repertoires in aging, cancer and after chemotherapy. Rearranged V-D-J TRB sequences were amplified with a mixed TRB-A/B primer pool. One entry per CDR3 protein results from TCRdb running MiXCR on the multiplex PCR reads. The repertoire holds 3,000 or so distinct CDR3 sequences, with around 50% as singletons. TCR beta rearrangements were amplified from peripheral blood genomic DNA. Sequencing used blood. These TCRs come from a human donor with a blood cancer.

J is TRBJ1-3 and V is TRBV10-3; tentative D call: TRBD1 (6 bases). Germline values: CDR1 ENHRY, CDR2 SYGVKD. This CDR3 has 14 residues. Trimming pared 0 bases from V and 4 bases from J, leaving 7 bases between. The DNA of the CDR3 is TGTGCCATCAGTGAGTCAGGGGGAGGAAACACCATATATTTT. Translation gives CAISESGGGNTIYF.

In this sample, this clonotype turned up a few times. The chain links TRBV18 to TRBJ2-3; D uncertain. The CDR3 sequence is 13 residues long. V lost 8 bases and J lost 0, with 9 bases in between. Germline V lookup: CDR1 KGHSH, CDR2 LQKENI. The DNA for the CDR3 is TGTGCCAGCAGCCAAGCCAGCACAGATACGCAGTATTTT. This encodes CASSQASTDTQYF.

This clonotype was seen a few times. This chain links TRBV19 with TRBJ2-1; maybe TRBD1 (5 bases). Germline CDR1 reads LNHDA; CDR2 reads SQIVND (reference sequence). This CDR3 is built from 19 residues. Deletions cut 1 base from V and 2 bases from J, with 21 bases between. For the CDR3, the DNA is TGTGCCAGTAGTATAGTTTTCCTAGACGGCAGGGCGGCCTACAATGAGCAGTTCTTC. Amino acid sequence: CASSIVFLDGRAAYNEQFF.

Only a few counts were recorded for this clonotype. The V call is TRBV29-1, the J call TRBJ2-5, with 7 bases fitting TRBD1. Germline V gene data show CDR1 as SQVTM and CDR2 as ANQGSEA. Trimming removed 6 bases from V and 1 base from J; junction bases left unmatched: 5. The CDR3 is 13 amino acids. This CDR3 is CSVLDRTQETQYF. In DNA form, the CDR3 reads TGCAGCGTCTTGGACAGGACCCAAGAGACCCAGTACTTC.

The V gene is TRBV18, the J gene TRBJ2-7, with D perhaps matching TRBD2 (5 bases). This CDR3 contains 16 residues. V gave up 4 bases and J gave up 5 bases, with 21 bases separating them. Germline assignment: CDR1 KGHSH and CDR2 LQKENI. The CDR3 region has the DNA TGTGCCAGCTCACGGTCGGGCAGGATGGAGGTCGACGAGCAGTACTTC. Residues: CASSRSGRMEVDEQYF.

This clonotype was detected a few times. The CDR3 loop reads CASSPAGGPYEQYF. CDR3 coding DNA: TGTGCCAGCTCACCAGCGGGAGGGCCCTACGAGCAGTACTTC. The gene calls are TRBV18 and TRBJ2-7; TRBD2 agrees at 9 bases. CDR1 and CDR2 from the germline V gene are KGHSH and LQKENI. CDR3 length: 14 amino acids. V dropped 2 bases and J dropped 2; count of bases not matched to a gene: 1.

The chain uses TRBV19 and TRBJ2-3; possibly TRBD2 for D (5 bases). V lost 4 bases, J lost 3 bases, and 17 bases lay in between. The CDR3 extends over 16 amino acids. Germline CDR1 reads LNHDA; CDR2 reads SQIVND (reference sequence). Written as DNA, the CDR3 is TGTGCCAGTAGTAAGGCAGGAGGTGGGATGACAGATACGCAGTATTTT. Its protein is CASSKAGGGMTDTQYF.

This chain joins TRBV20-1 and TRBJ2-3; D possibly uses TRBD1 or TRBD2 (6 bases each). The CDR3 contains 15 residues. Per germline, CDR1 DFQATT and CDR2 SNEGSKA (reference sequence). V lost 3 bases, J lost 1 base, and 14 bases lay in between. In DNA form, the CDR3 reads TGCAGTGCTAGTCTGGGGGGCGCGGGCACAGATACGCAGTATTTT. As protein: CSASLGGAGTDTQYF.

In this sample, this clonotype turned up a few times. This chain links TRBV6-1 with TRBJ1-6; 10 bases line up with TRBD1. The junction had 4 bases not matched to a gene; V was cut back by 1 base and J by 13 bases. The CDR3 is made up of 14 amino acids. Looked up from germline, CDR1 is MNHNS and CDR2 is SASEGT. CDR3 nucleotides: TGTGCCAGCAGTGAAGGGACAGGGGGGGGTCCCCTCCACTTT. Its protein product is CASSEGTGGGPLHF.

The chain links TRBV6-2 or TRBV6-3 to TRBJ1-1; D may be TRBD1 (5 bases). V lost 7 bases and J lost 8, with 23 bases in between. From germline, CDR1 is MNHEY and CDR2 SVGEGT. This CDR3 contains 15 residues. The CDR3 protein is CASTPISGTAREAFF. The CDR3 nucleotides read TGTGCCAGCACTCCAATCTCCGGGACGGCTCGCGAAGCTTTCTTT.

The CDR3 nucleotides read TGTGCCAGCAGTTACGGGGGCTCGGACCAAGAGACCCAGTACTTC. Its translation: CASSYGGSDQETQYF. J is TRBJ2-5 and V is TRBV6-5, with a possible D match to TRBD1 (6 bases). V was trimmed by 2 bases and J by 0 bases, leaving 10 bases between them. The germline gives CDR1 MNHEY, CDR2 SVGAGI. CDR3 length equals 15 residues.

The V call is TRBV15, the J call TRBJ2-7, with TRBD2 matching 10 bases. Germline V gene data show CDR1 as LNHNV and CDR2 as YYDKDF (reference sequence). The V segment lost 3 bases and the J segment 2 bases; nucleotides outside the gene matches: 1. The CDR3 loop spans 14 amino acids. The CDR3 protein is CATSRGLATYEQYF. The CDR3 DNA sequence: TGTGCCACCAGCAGGGGACTAGCGACCTACGAGCAGTACTTC.

The genes are TRBV6-2 or TRBV6-3 and TRBJ1-1; D might be TRBD1 (5 bases). This CDR3 region has 13 residues. Trimming took off 5 bases at V and 1 base at J, with 8 bases between the two ends. CDR1 MNHEY and CDR2 SVGEGT come from the germline V gene. The DNA of the CDR3 is TGTGCCAGCAGTGAGGGGAGGAACACTGAAGCTTTCTTT. This translates into CASSEGRNTEAFF.

CDR3 in DNA: TGTGCCAGTAGTAATTTGAACGAGCAGTACTTC. It encodes CASSNLNEQYF. The chain is built from TRBV19 and TRBJ2-7; D uncertain. The ends were cut back, 4 bases at V and 5 bases at J, with 6 bases in the middle. CDR3 size: 11 residues. Germline V lookup: CDR1 LNHDA, CDR2 SQIVND (reference sequence).

The chain joins TRBV6-9 to TRBJ2-5, with D perhaps TRBD2 (5 bases). This CDR3 comprises 15 residues. Germline V gene sequence: CDR1 MNHGY, CDR2 SVAAGI. V gave up 6 bases and J gave up 1 base, with 15 bases separating them. The CDR3, as DNA: TGTGCCAGCAGATGGGCGGAGGTCTGCCAAGAGACCCAGTACTTC. Translation gives CASRWAEVCQETQYF.

The chain couples TRBV7-2 to TRBJ2-3, with D possibly being TRBD2 (5 bases). This CDR3 is 14 amino acids long. V lost 7 bases to trimming and J lost 0 bases, with 11 bases between them. Germline-derived CDR1 and CDR2 are SGHTA and FQGNSA. As DNA, the CDR3 is TGTGCCAGCAAGGGCCTAGCCAGCACAGATACGCAGTATTTT. It codes for CASKGLASTDTQYF.

V gene TRBV6-5 combines with J gene TRBJ2-1; no clear D gene. With 6 bases removed from V and 1 base from J, the gap between germline ends came to 10 bases. Germline-derived CDR1 and CDR2 are MNHEY and SVGAGI. The CDR3 consists of 14 residues. The CDR3: CASRMGWSYNEQFF. CDR3 nucleotides: TGTGCCAGCAGAATGGGTTGGTCCTACAATGAGCAGTTCTTC.

The chain is built from TRBV6-8 and TRBJ2-5; no firm D call. The ends were cut back, 6 bases at V and 2 bases at J, with 13 bases in the middle. CDR3 length: 14 amino acids. Germline loops: CDR1 MNHGY, CDR2 SAAAGT. In DNA, the CDR3 is TGTGCCAGCAGACAGAAGAGTGGGCAAGAGACCCAGTACTTC. It specifies CASRQKSGQETQYF.

The chain uses TRBV19 and TRBJ2-5, with D perhaps TRBD2 (7 bases). The CDR3 consists of 13 residues. V was shortened by 6 bases and J by 5 bases, with 13 bases between the two germline ends. CDR1 is LNHDA and CDR2 is SQIVND in the germline V gene (reference sequence). CDR3: CASRTAGAETQYF. The CDR3 region has the DNA TGTGCCAGTAGGACCGCGGGGGCCGAGACCCAGTACTTC.

The chain combines TRBV27 with TRBJ2-5, with 11 positions matching TRBD1. With 4 bases clipped from V and 5 bases from J, the junction kept 3 bases outside the gene matches. Per the germline V gene, CDR1 is MNHEY and CDR2 is SMNVEV (reference sequence). This CDR3 comprises 14 residues. CDR3 protein: CASSSGTGGETQYF. CDR3 DNA sequence: TGTGCCAGCAGTTCCGGGACAGGGGGTGAGACCCAGTACTTC.

This clonotype appeared a few times. The rearrangement joins TRBV6-1 to TRBJ2-1; D could derive from TRBD1 or TRBD2 (7 bases each). The V and J ends lost 6 bases and 7 bases respectively, with 16 bases between them. Germline-derived CDR1 and CDR2 are MNHNS and SASEGT. This CDR3 is built from 14 residues. CDR3 in amino acids: CASRQGGARNEQFF. The CDR3 coding sequence is TGTGCCAGCAGGCAGGGGGGGGCGAGGAATGAGCAGTTCTTC.

This clonotype was seen more than once but under ten times. This rearrangement joins TRBV19 to TRBJ2-2, with 8 positions matching TRBD1. Germline V lookup: CDR1 LNHDA, CDR2 SQIVND (reference sequence). V was clipped by 3 bases and J by 1 base; unmatched bases: 1. The CDR3 spans 15 residues. The CDR3 sequence: CASSIGTGNTGELFF. The CDR3 DNA is TGTGCCAGTAGTATCGGGACAGGGAACACCGGGGAGCTGTTTTTT.

The chain is built from TRBV29-1 and TRBJ1-5; no clear D. The CDR3 is 14 residues long. The germline V and J ends were trimmed by 6 bases and 2 bases, with 14 bases remaining between them. Germline values: CDR1 SQVTM, CDR2 ANQGSEA. CDR3: CSVGMDFGNQPQHF. In nucleotides, the CDR3 is TGCAGCGTCGGAATGGATTTTGGCAATCAGCCCCAGCATTTT.

This clonotype was recorded once. J is TRBJ2-5 and V is TRBV5-1, with 7 bases matching TRBD1. Germline CDR1 and CDR2: SGHRS and YFSETQ. The CDR3 contains 15 residues. J lost 5 bases, V lost 4 bases, and 11 bases had no gene match. The CDR3 nucleotides read TGCGCCAGCAGCCTGGTGGGACAGTATGGGGAGACCCAGTACTTC. The encoded protein is CASSLVGQYGETQYF.

V usage is TRBV19 and J usage is TRBJ2-1; TRBD2 might be the D (5 bases). The CDR3 spans 15 residues. Trimming shortened V by 4 bases and J by 5 bases, and 15 bases separated the two germline ends. CDR1 LNHDA and CDR2 SQIVND come from the germline V gene (reference sequence). The CDR3 reads CASSTSRGGHNEQFF. DNA of the CDR3: TGTGCCAGTAGTACATCCCGAGGCGGGCACAATGAGCAGTTCTTC. The full variable domain, completed using reference TRBV19 and TRBJ2-1, is DGGITQSPKYLFRKEGQNVTLSCEQNLNHDAMYWYRQDPGQGLRLIYYSQIVNDFQKGDIAEGYSVSREKKESFPLTVTSAQKNPTAFYLCASSTSRGGHNEQFFGPGTRLTVL.

The CDR3 reads CASSPEIAGAFSTDTQYF. The CDR3 bases are TGTGCCAGCAGTCCTGAAATAGCGGGGGCCTTCTCCACAGATACGCAGTATTTT. The chain has TRBV27 and TRBJ2-3; TRBD2 matches at 9 bases. The germline V gene has CDR1 MNHEY and CDR2 SMNVEV (reference sequence). The CDR3 spans 18 residues. V lost 5 bases, J lost 2 bases, and 14 bases stayed unmatched.

V gene TRBV12-3 or TRBV12-4 combines with J gene TRBJ1-1, with D unresolved. The CDR3 totals 14 residues. V was clipped by 2 bases and J by 7 bases, with 14 bases between them. This chain's CDR3 is CASSLLRDHSEAFF. CDR3 sequence (DNA): TGTGCCAGCAGTTTACTAAGGGATCACAGTGAAGCTTTCTTT.